Shown below are 29 T cell receptor beta chains from a single sample sequenced in a study of control samples from healthy donors and cancer patients. Only in-frame clones appear in the TCRdb table, and some are missing; sequencing was by immunoSEQ multiplex PCR. The sample carries fewer than 200,000 clones, around 90% recorded once. Material: blood. These receptors were collected from a woman aged 25 to 45 in good health.

CDR3 loop: CASSFVGTNEQFF. The CDR3 DNA follows: TGTGCCAGCAGTTTCGTAGGGACTAATGAGCAGTTCTTC. The V call is TRBV12-3 or TRBV12-4, the J call TRBJ2-1; the D gene is possibly TRBD2 (6 bases). Trimming removed 3 bases from V and 7 bases from J, with 10 bases in between. This CDR3 region has 13 residues.

The V gene is TRBV6-1, the J gene TRBJ2-2; D is possibly TRBD1 or TRBD2 (5 bases each). CDR1 is MNHNS, CDR2 SASEGT, per germline. The CDR3 loop spans 17 amino acids. V lost 0 bases and J 4 bases, leaving 15 bases between the germline ends. CDR3 in DNA: TGTGCCAGCAGTGAAGCAAGAGGGGCGTCGGGCACCGGGGAGCTGTTTTTT. It encodes CASSEARGASGTGELFF.

The table lists this clone with a count of one. This chain connects TRBV27 to TRBJ2-1; D may match TRBD1 or TRBD2 (5 bases each). V dropped 0 bases and J dropped 2 bases, with 14 bases sitting between them. The germline V gene encodes CDR1 MNHEY and CDR2 SMNVEV (reference sequence). The CDR3 consists of 17 residues. The CDR3 here is CASSLSFRDGAYNEQFF. The CDR3 coding sequence is TGTGCCAGCAGTTTATCGTTCCGGGACGGAGCCTACAATGAGCAGTTCTTC.

The gene calls are TRBV10-3 and TRBJ2-7; D is perhaps TRBD2 (6 bases). The V gene's germline CDR1 is ENHRY and CDR2 SYGVKD. Trimming left V 6 bases short and J 3 bases short, with 12 bases between. The CDR3 is 13 residues long. The CDR3 spells CAIRRDPNYEQYV. The CDR3 nucleotides are TGTGCCATCAGGCGGGACCCTAACTACGAGCAGTACGTC.

The J gene is TRBJ2-2, the V gene TRBV28, with D perhaps TRBD1 (6 bases). Germline lookup yields CDR1 MDHEN and CDR2 SYDVKM. With 3 bases removed from V and 2 bases from J, the gap between germline ends came to 13 bases. This CDR3 comprises 16 residues. CDR3 in DNA: TGTGCCAGCAGTTTTCGGGCAGGGGTAAACACCGGGGAGCTGTTTTTT. Residues: CASSFRAGVNTGELFF.

The chain employs TRBV5-4 and TRBJ1-3; D not resolved. CDR1 and CDR2 from the germline V gene are SGHNT and YYREEE (reference sequence). V was cut by 4 bases and J by 4 bases, with 12 bases left in between. This CDR3 has 14 residues. The CDR3 region is CASSQGPLGNTIYF. CDR3 in DNA: TGTGCCAGCAGCCAAGGCCCGCTCGGAAACACCATATATTTT.

The V call is TRBV5-1, the J call TRBJ1-1; 8 positions match TRBD1. The CDR3 sequence is 16 residues long. Germline V CDR1 and CDR2: SGHRS, YFSETQ. Losses at the gene ends were 5 bases for V and 7 bases for J; bases not matched to a gene: 16. CDR3 amino acids: CASSGRQGNLRDEAFF. CDR3 nucleotide sequence: TGCGCCAGCAGTGGGAGACAGGGGAACCTACGGGATGAAGCTTTCTTT.

The chain employs TRBV28 and TRBJ1-5; D is possibly TRBD1 (5 bases). Trimming pared 3 bases from V and 2 bases from J, leaving 8 bases between. This CDR3 contains 14 residues. Per germline, CDR1 MDHEN and CDR2 SYDVKM. The CDR3 spells CASSFVTGNQPQHF. The CDR3 DNA reads TGTGCCAGCAGTTTTGTGACAGGCAATCAGCCCCAGCATTTT.

The rearrangement links TRBV11-2 to TRBJ2-7, with D possibly being TRBD1 or TRBD2 (5 bases each). The CDR3 is 13 amino acids. Per germline, CDR1 SGHAT and CDR2 FQNNGV. V was pared by 5 bases and J by 5 bases, with 13 bases between. The CDR3 reads CASSPGGYHEQYF. CDR3 nucleotides: TGTGCCAGCAGCCCTGGGGGTTACCACGAGCAGTACTTC.

The DNA of the CDR3 is TGTGCCAGCAGCGCCTCAGTCCGCACAGATACGCAGTATTTT. As protein: CASSASVRTDTQYF. The chain recombines TRBV9 with TRBJ2-3; no clear D gene. Looked up from germline, CDR1 is SGDLS and CDR2 is YYNGEE. V dropped 3 bases and J dropped 1 base, with 9 bases sitting between them. The CDR3 contains 14 residues.

The V gene is TRBV2, the J gene TRBJ1-6; 9 positions agree with TRBD1. The germline V gene has CDR1 SNHLY and CDR2 FYNNEI. V shed 5 bases and J 6 bases; nucleotides not matched to a gene: 5. This CDR3 contains 15 residues. Written as DNA, the CDR3 is TGTGCCAGCAGTCCAACGGGACAGGGTAATTCACCCCTCCACTTT. As protein: CASSPTGQGNSPLHF.

The chain combines TRBV11-2 with TRBJ2-7; D is unclear. This CDR3 has 14 amino acids. From germline, CDR1 is SGHAT and CDR2 FQNNGV. The V end was cut by 2 bases, the J end by 2 bases, with 10 bases between. The CDR3 sequence: CASSLYASTYEQYF. The CDR3 DNA reads TGTGCCAGCAGCTTATACGCCTCCACCTACGAGCAGTACTTC. Using reference TRBV11-2 and TRBJ2-7 for the parts outside the CDR3, the full variable domain is EAGVAQSPRYKIIEKRQSVAFWCNPISGHATLYWYQQILGQGPKLLIQFQNNGVVDDSQLPKDRFSAERLKGVDSTLKIQPAKLEDSAVYLCASSLYASTYEQYFGPGTRLTVT.

V gene TRBV5-6 combines with J gene TRBJ2-3; weak D call: TRBD2 (6 bases). The CDR3 is 16 residues long. V lost 0 bases to trimming and J lost 5 bases, with 16 bases between them. Germline CDR1 reads SGHDT; CDR2 reads YYEEEE. CDR3 in amino acids: CASSLGWREEEDTQYF. Here the CDR3 DNA reads TGTGCCAGCAGCTTGGGCTGGCGGGAAGAAGAAGATACGCAGTATTTT.

The chain combines TRBV30 with TRBJ1-4; D uncertain. This CDR3 is built from 15 residues. The germline CDR1 and CDR2 sequences are GTSNPN and SVGIG (reference sequence). V lost 4 bases and J 0 bases, leaving 12 bases between the germline ends. This CDR3 reads CAWTRTLATNEKLFF. CDR3 bases: TGTGCCTGGACCAGAACGCTCGCAACTAATGAAAAACTGTTTTTT.

J is TRBJ2-2 and V is TRBV28; 9 bases fit TRBD1. Germline values: CDR1 MDHEN, CDR2 SYDVKM. The V gene end was trimmed by 4 bases and the J gene end by 5 bases; junction bases not matched to a gene: 5. The length of the CDR3 is 15 residues. The CDR3 coding sequence is TGTGCCAGCAGTTCGGGGGACAGGGTTACCGGGGAGCTGTTTTTT. Translating it yields CASSSGDRVTGELFF.

The gene calls are TRBV30 and TRBJ1-1, with D hard to call. V lost 2 bases to trimming and J lost 4 bases, with 11 bases between them. The CDR3 runs 13 residues. Germline V lookup: CDR1 GTSNPN, CDR2 SVGIG (reference sequence). CDR3 residues: CAWSPKLPTEAFF. The CDR3 bases are TGTGCCTGGAGTCCAAAGTTACCCACTGAAGCTTTCTTT.

This chain uses TRBV28 with TRBJ1-6; D is possibly TRBD1 (5 bases). V lost 3 bases and J lost 5, with 17 bases in between. Germline assignment: CDR1 MDHEN and CDR2 SYDVKM. CDR3 length: 17 amino acids. The CDR3 spells CASSLLSGHMNNSPLHF. The CDR3 nucleotides are TGTGCCAGCAGTTTGTTGAGCGGACACATGAATAATTCACCCCTCCACTTT.

This chain connects TRBV5-4 to TRBJ2-3; D is unclear. CDR3 length: 12 residues. The germline gives CDR1 SGHNT, CDR2 YYREEE (reference sequence). Trimming took off 0 bases at V and 7 bases at J, with 6 bases between the two ends. CDR3 sequence: CASSLDSYTQYF. The CDR3 DNA is TGTGCCAGCAGCTTGGACAGCTATACGCAGTATTTT.

A remark on this clone: This CDR3 is also generated by other DNA sequences in the sample. The chain joins TRBV6-5 to TRBJ2-3, with 10 positions matching TRBD1. Trimming at V came to 0 bases and at J to 6 bases, leaving 3 bases not matched to a gene. CDR1 is MNHEY, CDR2 SVGAGI, per germline. The CDR3 totals 15 residues. In DNA form, the CDR3 reads TGTGCCAGCAGTTACTCGGGACAGGGGACCGATACGCAGTATTTT. Its protein product is CASSYSGQGTDTQYF.

The chain joins TRBV6-5 to TRBJ1-1; D gene unclear. Germline V gene lookup returns CDR1 MNHEY and CDR2 SVGAGI. Trimming shortened V by 7 bases and J by 3 bases, and 6 bases separated the two germline ends. This CDR3 region has 11 residues. This CDR3 reads CASTSDTEAFF. The CDR3 DNA reads TGTGCCAGCACCTCGGACACTGAAGCTTTCTTT.

This chain uses TRBV15 with TRBJ2-7, with unresolved D. The V gene lost 5 bases and the J gene lost 4 bases, with 12 bases spanning the gap. The germline V gene encodes CDR1 LNHNV and CDR2 YYDKDF (reference sequence). The CDR3 consists of 13 residues. The CDR3 DNA reads TGTGCCACCAGCGTCTCCCCCAAATACGAGCAGTACTTC. This codes for CATSVSPKYEQYF.

This chain links TRBV6-5 with TRBJ2-2; D possibly uses TRBD1 or TRBD2 (5 bases each). The V end lost 0 bases, the J end lost 7 bases, and 15 bases lay between the germline ends. Germline V gene data show CDR1 as MNHEY and CDR2 as SVGAGI. CDR3 size: 16 residues. CDR3 protein: CASSYSRGLAGGELFF. The CDR3 coding sequence is TGTGCCAGCAGTTACTCGAGGGGTTTGGCCGGCGGGGAGCTGTTTTTT.

The chain employs TRBV5-1 and TRBJ2-7, with D perhaps TRBD1 or TRBD2 (5 bases each). Germline V CDR1 and CDR2: SGHRS, YFSETQ. The CDR3 runs to 14 residues. Trimming took off 1 base at V and 1 base at J, with 9 bases between the two ends. The CDR3 sequence is CASSLTWGSYEQYV. In nucleotides, the CDR3 is TGCGCCAGCAGCTTGACCTGGGGGTCCTACGAGCAGTACGTC.

This clone was seen only once. The chain uses TRBV4-2 and TRBJ1-2; D remains unclear. Trimming took off 2 bases at V and 7 bases at J, with 14 bases between the two ends. This CDR3 spans 14 amino acids. Germline lookup yields CDR1 LGHNA and CDR2 YNFKEQ. Here the CDR3 reads CASSQPPGSGGYTF. CDR3 nucleotides: TGTGCCAGCAGCCAACCCCCTGGTAGTGGTGGCTACACCTTC.

This chain uses TRBV2 with TRBJ1-6; D unclear. Germline V gene sequence: CDR1 SNHLY, CDR2 FYNNEI. V was pared by 8 bases and J by 4 bases, with 21 bases between. This CDR3 contains 17 residues. CDR3 sequence reads: CASETIPPGRYNSPLHF. As DNA, the CDR3 is TGTGCCAGCGAGACGATTCCCCCCGGACGGTATAATTCACCCCTCCACTTT.

V is TRBV27 and J is TRBJ2-1; 7 bases agree with TRBD1. Germline V gene sequence: CDR1 MNHEY, CDR2 SMNVEV (reference sequence). This CDR3 has 15 amino acids. V shed 6 bases and J 13 bases; nucleotides not matched to a gene: 18. CDR3 loop: CASRPRGGKSASQFF. The CDR3 DNA sequence: TGTGCCAGCAGACCCCGAGGGGGCAAGTCGGCAAGTCAGTTCTTC.

The chain combines TRBV3-1 (or the pseudogene TRBV3-2) with TRBJ2-2; D possibly corresponds to TRBD2 (6 bases). CDR1 is LGHDT and CDR2 is YNNKEL in the germline V gene (reference sequence). V lost 1 base to trimming and J lost 7 bases, with 10 bases between them. CDR3 length: 14 residues. CDR3 region: CASSQGLANGELFF. Written as DNA, the CDR3 is TGTGCCAGCAGCCAAGGGCTAGCGAACGGGGAGCTGTTTTTT.

The rearrangement joins TRBV28 to TRBJ1-2; D uncertain. V shed 1 base and J shed 6 bases, with 15 bases lying between them. Germline lookup yields CDR1 MDHEN and CDR2 SYDVKM. The CDR3 extends over 15 amino acids. The CDR3 region is CASSLSEAGVHGYTF. DNA of the CDR3: TGTGCCAGCAGTTTATCAGAGGCGGGAGTCCATGGCTACACCTTC.

The V gene is TRBV27, the J gene TRBJ1-6, with D unclear. The CDR3 length is 13 residues. Deletions cut 6 bases from V and 4 bases from J, with 7 bases between. The V gene's germline CDR1 is MNHEY and CDR2 SMNVEV (reference sequence). CDR3 in DNA: TGTGCCAGCAGCGAAACTTATAATTCACCCCTCCACTTT. Amino acids: CASSETYNSPLHF.